The 28 T cell receptor beta chains below were found in one sample sequenced in a study of regulatory T cells in long-lasting Graves disease. Time point meaning: newly diagnosed GD, antithyroid drugs for less than 3 months. Making the TCR library involved RNA that had been extracted from PBMCs. CDR3-region Arm-PCR and iRepertoire HTBI primers produced the TCR beta libraries. Via MiXCR, TCRdb re-called the multiplex PCR reads, giving one row per CDR3 protein. The data show 450,000 to 700,000 distinct CDR3 sequences, roughly 14% seen once. In addition, the sample was reused for a study of T cells in Graves' hyperthyroidism and ophthalmopathy.

Sequences were derived from peripheral blood mononuclear cells (PBMCs), sampled at new diagnosis, from a patient treated with antithyroid drugs. The source is a man aged 30 to 45 with Graves disease.

This clonotype appeared many times. J is TRBJ2-1 and V is TRBV2, with a weak D call TRBD2 (6 bases). The CDR3 consists of 12 residues. The germline gives CDR1 SNHLY, CDR2 FYNNEI. The ends were cut back, 6 bases at V and 6 bases at J, with 9 bases in the middle. In DNA, the CDR3 is TGTGCCAGCAGGTGGGGGGTCAATGAGCAGTTCTTC. Encoded protein: CASRWGVNEQFF.

This clonotype was found many times. The chain employs TRBV7-3 and TRBJ1-3; D call uncertain. This CDR3 has 14 residues. Germline V lookup: CDR1 SGHTA, CDR2 FQGTGA. The V end was cut by 5 bases, the J end by 2 bases, with 10 bases between. CDR3 nucleotide sequence: TGTGCCAGCAGCCCCGGTGGTCCTGGAAACACCATATATTTT. Translated, it gives CASSPGGPGNTIYF.

At least ten counts were recorded for this clonotype. The chain is built from TRBV12-3 or TRBV12-4 and TRBJ2-1; D unresolved. The CDR3 length is 11 residues. V lost 9 bases to trimming and J lost 7 bases, with 10 bases between them. CDR3 region: CASAGWNEQFF. The DNA for the CDR3 is TGTGCCAGTGCCGGGTGGAATGAGCAGTTCTTC.

This clonotype was seen ten or more times. This chain uses TRBV13 with TRBJ1-1; D may be TRBD1 (5 bases). The CDR3 totals 16 residues. The V and J ends lost 2 bases and 4 bases respectively, with 17 bases between them. Germline values: CDR1 PRHDT, CDR2 FYEKMQ (reference sequence). CDR3 sequence (DNA): TGTGCCAGCAGCTTACGGCCAGGAGAGGGGAGCACTGAAGCTTTCTTT. This translates into CASSLRPGEGSTEAFF.

The V gene is TRBV27, the J gene TRBJ2-7, with 12 bases identical to TRBD2. V gave up 0 bases and J gave up 0 bases; unmatched junction bases: 6. CDR3 size: 18 residues. Germline assignment: CDR1 MNHEY and CDR2 SMNVEV (reference sequence). CDR3 protein: CASSLSIGLAGSSYEQYF. DNA of the CDR3: TGTGCCAGCAGTTTATCGATCGGACTAGCGGGGAGCTCCTACGAGCAGTACTTC.

Note on this clonotype: This could be a read error, since a much larger clone is one nucleotide away. This chain uses TRBV12-3 or TRBV12-4 with TRBJ2-1; 16 nucleotides line up with TRBD2. This CDR3 contains 15 residues. CDR3 loop: CASSSGTSGRDERFF. Written as DNA, the CDR3 is TGTGCCAGCAGTTCCGGGACTAGCGGGAGGGATGAGCGGTTCTTC.

This clonotype turned up a few times. CDR3 protein: CASAGGFGGELFF. CDR3 in DNA: TGTGCCAGCGCGGGAGGGTTTGGCGGGGAGCTGTTTTTT. This chain uses TRBV6-1 with TRBJ2-2, with TRBD2 matching over 9 bases. The trim removed 8 bases at V and 7 bases at J, leaving 5 bases unmatched. CDR3 length: 13 amino acids. CDR1 and CDR2 from the germline V gene are MNHNS and SASEGT.

This clonotype was seen more than once but under ten times. The chain has TRBV29-1 and TRBJ1-2, with D unresolved. This CDR3 is built from 12 residues. V was trimmed by 2 bases and J by 5 bases, leaving 9 bases between them. Germline V gives CDR1 SQVTM, CDR2 ANQGSEA. The CDR3 region is CSVEIGKYGYTF. The CDR3 DNA is TGCAGCGTTGAAATAGGGAAGTATGGCTACACCTTC.

This clonotype was seen more than once but under ten times. V and J are TRBV29-1 and TRBJ1-1; TRBD1 might be the D (5 bases). Germline values: CDR1 SQVTM, CDR2 ANQGSEA. The CDR3 covers 13 residues. Trimming removed 4 bases at V and 4 bases at J, with 13 bases between. CDR3 protein: CSVGDSRATEAFF. The CDR3 DNA reads TGCAGCGTTGGAGACAGTAGGGCCACTGAAGCTTTCTTT.

This chain uses TRBV6-1 with TRBJ2-3; 10 bases line up with TRBD1. The ends lost 7 bases at V and 4 bases at J; junction bases unmatched: 8. Germline loops: CDR1 MNHNS, CDR2 SASEGT. The CDR3 consists of 15 residues. DNA for the CDR3: TGTGCCAGCACCCCGACAGGGGGCATATCAGATACGCAGTATTTT. Protein sequence: CASTPTGGISDTQYF.

This clonotype was counted many times. The chain carries TRBV27 and TRBJ2-1; 8 bases are a match to TRBD1. The V and J ends lost 8 bases and 8 bases, in that order; junction bases with no gene match: 8. The CDR3 has 13 residues. In germline, CDR1 is MNHEY, CDR2 SMNVEV (reference sequence). The DNA for the CDR3 is TGTGCCAGCGGGGACAGGATGAGAGATGAGCAGTTCTTC. As protein: CASGDRMRDEQFF.

This clonotype was seen a few times. Without the conserved terminal phenylalanine or tryptophan, this CDR3 likely stems from a read error. The V call is TRBV6-1, the J call TRBJ1-3; TRBD1 is a possible D gene (5 bases). Germline lookup yields CDR1 MNHNS and CDR2 SASEGT. With 7 bases removed from V and 0 bases from J, the gap between germline ends came to 7 bases. This CDR3 comprises 13 residues. CDR3 nucleotides: TGTGCCAGCACGGGGGACTCTGGAAACACCATATATCTT. Encoded protein: CASTGDSGNTIYL.

This clonotype was recorded at least ten times. The chain combines TRBV20-1 with TRBJ2-1; 12 positions agree with TRBD1. This CDR3 has 15 residues. After removal of 6 bases from V and 7 bases from J, the junction contained 10 bases not matched to a gene. CDR1 is DFQATT, CDR2 SNEGSKA, per germline (reference sequence). The CDR3 reads CSATTGTGGWNEQFF. The CDR3 DNA is TGCAGTGCAACTACCGGGACAGGGGGCTGGAATGAGCAGTTCTTC.

This clonotype has more than one count but fewer than ten. The CDR3 loop is CAWSKSGIGNEKLFF. In nucleotides, the CDR3 is TGTGCCTGGAGTAAGTCCGGGATTGGGAATGAAAAACTGTTTTTT. The chain is built from TRBV30 and TRBJ1-4; D is ambiguous. The V and J ends lost 2 bases and 5 bases respectively, with 15 bases between them. The V gene's germline CDR1 is GTSNPN and CDR2 SVGIG (reference sequence). This CDR3 has 15 amino acids.

This clonotype came up a few times. This sequence joins TRBV10-3 and TRBJ2-7; 10 positions agree with TRBD2. This CDR3 comprises 17 residues. CDR1 ENHRY and CDR2 SYGVKD come from the germline V gene. After removal of 1 base from V and 5 bases from J, the junction contained 11 bases not matched to a gene. Here the CDR3 reads CAISEFGLAGDSHEQYF. In DNA, the CDR3 is TGTGCCATCAGTGAGTTCGGCCTAGCGGGAGATTCCCACGAGCAGTACTTC.

The sample holds a few counts of this clonotype. The chain carries TRBV29-1 and TRBJ2-7; TRBD2 agrees at 8 bases. The CDR3 spans 14 residues. Germline CDR1 SQVTM, CDR2 ANQGSEA. V lost 4 bases to trimming and J lost 2 bases; unmatched junction nucleotides: 7. Here the CDR3 reads CSVVVTSAAYEQYF. The CDR3 nucleotides read TGCAGCGTTGTTGTGACTAGCGCGGCCTACGAGCAGTACTTC.

J is TRBJ1-2 and V is TRBV18, with D tentatively TRBD1 (5 bases). The CDR3 is 16 amino acids. V was cut by 4 bases and J by 4 bases, with 19 bases left in between. Germline CDR1 KGHSH, CDR2 LQKENI. The CDR3, as DNA: TGTGCCAGCTCACTGGGGGACCCCCGAGGGGCCTATGGCTACACCTTC. It specifies CASSLGDPRGAYGYTF.

This clonotype has at least ten counts. No DNA is shown, since the ends of the CDR3 on it are uncertain; the CDR3 is the one TCRdb lists. This chain links TRBV27 with TRBJ2-3; the DNA was not used to check the table's D call, TRBD1. Per germline, CDR1 MNHEY and CDR2 SMNVEV (reference sequence). The CDR3 is 14 amino acids long, termini counted. CDR3 residues: CASSTSDSGYTQYF.

The table lists this clonotype with many counts. The V gene is TRBV20-1, the J gene TRBJ2-1; TRBD2 is a possible D gene (5 bases). V lost 3 bases and J lost 10, with 19 bases in between. The germline CDR1 and CDR2 sequences are DFQATT and SNEGSKA (reference sequence). This CDR3 is 14 amino acids long. The CDR3 region has the DNA TGCAGTGCTAGTGAGGCTGGAGGTTATTCGGAGCAGTTCTTC. The encoded protein is CSASEAGGYSEQFF.

This clonotype was counted many times. The genes are TRBV20-1 and TRBJ2-7, with 7 bases that match TRBD1. V lost 3 bases, J lost 3 bases, and 8 bases stayed unmatched. The CDR3 contains 14 residues. Per germline, CDR1 DFQATT and CDR2 SNEGSKA (reference sequence). In DNA, the CDR3 is TGCAGTGCTAGGGGTAGACAGGGTGTCTACGAGCAGTACTTC. Translated, it gives CSARGRQGVYEQYF.

This clonotype appeared many times. The J gene is TRBJ2-7, the V gene TRBV6-1; 14 bases are shared with TRBD2. This CDR3 comprises 15 residues. V dropped 7 bases and J dropped 5; count of bases not matched to a gene: 7. Germline CDR1 MNHNS, CDR2 SASEGT. The CDR3 region is CASNSGLAGAHEQYF. The CDR3 nucleotides are TGTGCCAGCAACTCGGGACTAGCGGGAGCCCACGAGCAGTACTTC.

This clonotype was detected many times. This chain links TRBV10-3 with TRBJ2-5; 10 bases are a match to TRBD1. The CDR3 sequence is 13 residues long. Germline loops: CDR1 ENHRY, CDR2 SYGVKD. V gave up 4 bases and J gave up 5 bases; unmatched junction bases: 1. The DNA of the CDR3 is TGTGCCATCAGTGGGACAGGGGGGGAGACCCAGTACTTC. The encoded protein is CAISGTGGETQYF.

The chain is built from TRBV20-1 and TRBJ2-7, with TRBD1 as a possible D gene (6 bases). Germline CDR1 and CDR2: DFQATT and SNEGSKA (reference sequence). The CDR3 loop spans 12 amino acids. The V and J ends lost 5 bases and 4 bases respectively, with 12 bases between them. The CDR3 coding sequence is TGCAGTGCTTTTGGGCAGGGGTACGAGCAGTACTTC. This gives the protein CSAFGQGYEQYF.

This clonotype was seen a few times. The chain has TRBV4-1 and TRBJ2-7; D might be TRBD2 (6 bases). Germline CDR1 and CDR2: MGHRA and YSYEKL. The CDR3 is 14 residues long. Trimming left V 2 bases short and J 3 bases short, with 11 bases between. The CDR3 region is CASSQRESGYEQYF. In nucleotides, the CDR3 is TGCGCCAGCAGCCAACGGGAGTCGGGCTACGAGCAGTACTTC.

The genes are TRBV7-9 and TRBJ2-1; perhaps TRBD1 as D (6 bases). The CDR3 loop spans 17 amino acids. Trimming stripped 1 base from V and 0 bases from J, with 13 bases between. Germline values: CDR1 SEHNR, CDR2 FQNEAQ (reference sequence). In DNA form, the CDR3 reads TGTGCCAGCAGCTTAGGGACAGTCTCTAGCTCCTACAATGAGCAGTTCTTC. This encodes CASSLGTVSSSYNEQFF.

The table lists this clonotype with many counts. The chain links TRBV30 to TRBJ1-5, with D unclear. The CDR3 is 12 amino acids. V shed 3 bases and J shed 11 bases, with 14 bases lying between them. Per germline, CDR1 GTSNPN and CDR2 SVGIG (reference sequence). CDR3 in DNA: TGTGCCTGGAGCGCCTCAGTCGGATCCCAGCATTTT. Protein: CAWSASVGSQHF.

This clonotype showed up just once. V is TRBV20-1 and J is TRBJ2-3; tentatively, D is TRBD1 or TRBD2 (5 bases each). The length of the CDR3 is 16 residues. The V gene's germline CDR1 is DFQATT and CDR2 SNEGSKA (reference sequence). V was pared by 0 bases and J by 4 bases, with 17 bases between. The chain's CDR3 is CSARDASRGEADTQYF. The CDR3 DNA sequence: TGCAGTGCTAGAGATGCTTCCCGGGGCGAGGCAGATACGCAGTATTTT.

This rearrangement joins TRBV19 to TRBJ1-1; D ambiguous. With 1 base removed from V and 4 bases from J, the gap between germline ends came to 7 bases. This CDR3 region has 13 residues. The V gene's germline CDR1 is LNHDA and CDR2 SQIVND (reference sequence). The CDR3 DNA reads as TGTGCCAGTAGTATAGGGGGATCCACTGAAGCTTTCTTT. Translating it yields CASSIGGSTEAFF.